This T cell receptor (beta chain) comes out of a study of T cells after posttransplantation cyclophosphamide listed by TCRdb under 2016. In the study overall: Using TRB sequencing, the study followed how the T cell repertoire rebuilt after myeloablative bone marrow transplantation with posttransplantation cyclophosphamide given as GVHD prophylaxis. Samples from some 40 PTCy-treated patients, along with samples from roughly 16 of their related bone marrow donors, underwent antigen receptor sequencing. Blood from every one of the approximately 30 PTCy patients who had 1-year posttransplant specimens underwent TRB sequencing. Up to 3 additional blood samples from 2 to 5.2 years after transplant were also TRB-sequenced in 3 patients, as was pretransplant blood from 4 patients. Because TRA and TRB clonality correlated tightly in 8 to 10 samples, the subsequent TCR analyses were limited to TRB only. Public TRB sequences were checked against a database of over 3,000 sequences associated with responses to pathogens, tumor antigens, self-antigens and alloantigens. What the study reported, not specific to this receptor: Across the roughly 40 patients, TRB clonality was highly associated with recipient CMV seropositivity and CMV reactivation, and diversity with PTCy was similar to that in the CNI/methotrexate controls. At 1-2 months, donor-recipient similarity was low but rose over the first year, and the later blood repertoires were often dominated by donor CD8+ memory clones. The TRB repertoires of T cells infiltrating skin or GI tract showed only limited overlap with the TRB repertoires of T cells in blood.

CDR1 SEHNR and CDR2 FQNEAQ were looked up in the germline V gene (reference sequence). V and J are trimmed by 6 bases and 2 bases, and the gene matches miss 14 bases of the junction. Including cysteine and phenylalanine, the CDR3 has 17 amino acids. Just the 51-base CDR3 DNA is kept, in frame starting at base 1. TRB sequencing used genomic DNA with the immunoSEQ assay at survey resolution or the hsTCRB kit. On the authors' methods: The immunoSEQ software handled the initial read processing, while the LymphoSeq R package was used for the repertoire analyses. For each TRB dataset, clonality was calculated as 1 minus normalized Shannon entropy, and the Gini coefficient was computed as well. Phenotypes of unsorted samples were inferred by mapping TRB sequences from sorted subsets of the recipient or donor onto unsorted samples of the same recipient. TCRdb took this table from immuneACCESS and kept in-frame rearrangements with V and J called. Such tables lack part of the clones; where checked against another copy, unresolved V genes explain under half of the gap, and the rest is unexplained. V and J calls and clone size follow that table, whereas D and trimming were derived from the DNA. The table notes more than 9,000 clones here, none of them singletons. Approximately 27% of the sample is taken by the ten largest.

This clone was counted at least ten times. This clone's antigen is unknown. No base qualities exist here, and no much larger clone lies one base off it. The sample's treatment or condition label is to be understood as: high-dose cyclophosphamide on days +3 and +4 as single-agent GVHD prophylaxis. Busulfan and fludarabine conditioning, a related or unrelated marrow graft, and cyclophosphamide on days +3 and +4 were given to PTCy patients. PTCy-treated patients were drawn from a prospective multi-institutional clinical trial. Peripheral blood and bone marrow mononuclear cells were isolated by Ficoll-Hypaque density centrifugation and cryopreserved.

This TCR derives from a female patient between 40 and 55 years old who received an allogeneic stem cell transplant from a related donor, was CMV-positive, and had no GVHD. Where a transplant has occurred, the graft donor may have supplied some of the T cells. This specimen consisted of PBMCs, obtained after allogeneic stem cell transplant with posttransplant cyclophosphamide. This chain joins TRBV7-9 to TRBJ2-3; 7 nucleotides in the junction match TRBD2. The nucleotides read TGTGCCAGCAGTGGTGGATGGGAGCGGGGAAACACAGATACGCAGTATTTT. It codes for CASSGGWERGNTDTQYF.